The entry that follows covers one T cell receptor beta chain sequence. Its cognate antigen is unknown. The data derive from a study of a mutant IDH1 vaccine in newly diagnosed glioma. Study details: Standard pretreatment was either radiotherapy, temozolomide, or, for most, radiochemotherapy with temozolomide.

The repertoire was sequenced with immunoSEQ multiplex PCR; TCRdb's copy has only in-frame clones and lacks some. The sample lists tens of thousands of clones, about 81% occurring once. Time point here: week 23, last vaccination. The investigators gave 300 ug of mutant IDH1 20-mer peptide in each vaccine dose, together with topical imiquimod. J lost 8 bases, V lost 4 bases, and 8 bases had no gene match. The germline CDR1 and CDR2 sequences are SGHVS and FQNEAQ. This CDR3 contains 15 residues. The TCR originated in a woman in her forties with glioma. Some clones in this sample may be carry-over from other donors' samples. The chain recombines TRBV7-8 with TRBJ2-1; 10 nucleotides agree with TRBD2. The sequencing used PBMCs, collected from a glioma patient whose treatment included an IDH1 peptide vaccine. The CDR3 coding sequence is TGTGCCAGCAGCTGGGAGCGGGGGGGCCGCGATGAGCAGTTCTTC. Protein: CASSWERGGRDEQFF.